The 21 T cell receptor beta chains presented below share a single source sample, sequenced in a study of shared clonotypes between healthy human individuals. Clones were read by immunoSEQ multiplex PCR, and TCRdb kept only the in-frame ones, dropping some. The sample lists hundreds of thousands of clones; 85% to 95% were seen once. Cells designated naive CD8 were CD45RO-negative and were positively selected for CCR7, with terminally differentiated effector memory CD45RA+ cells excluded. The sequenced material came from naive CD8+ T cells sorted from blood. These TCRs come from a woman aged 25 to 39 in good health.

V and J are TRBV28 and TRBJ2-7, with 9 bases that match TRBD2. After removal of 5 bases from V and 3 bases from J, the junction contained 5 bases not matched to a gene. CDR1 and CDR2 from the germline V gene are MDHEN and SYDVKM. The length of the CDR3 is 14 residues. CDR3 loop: CASSAVAGVYEQYF. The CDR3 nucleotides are TGTGCCAGCAGTGCCGTAGCGGGAGTCTACGAGCAGTACTTC. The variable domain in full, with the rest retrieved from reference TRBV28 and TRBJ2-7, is DVKVTQSSRYLVKRTGEKVFLECVQDMDHENMFWYRQDPGLGLRLIYFSYDVKMKEKGDIPEGYSVSREKKERFSLILESASTNQTSMYLCASSAVAGVYEQYFGPGTRLTVT.

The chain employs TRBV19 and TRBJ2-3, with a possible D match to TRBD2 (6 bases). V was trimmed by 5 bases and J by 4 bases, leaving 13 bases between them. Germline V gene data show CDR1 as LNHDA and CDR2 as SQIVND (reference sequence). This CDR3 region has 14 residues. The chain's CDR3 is CASSLTRLADTQYF. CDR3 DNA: TGTGCCAGTAGTTTAACCCGACTAGCAGATACGCAGTATTTT.

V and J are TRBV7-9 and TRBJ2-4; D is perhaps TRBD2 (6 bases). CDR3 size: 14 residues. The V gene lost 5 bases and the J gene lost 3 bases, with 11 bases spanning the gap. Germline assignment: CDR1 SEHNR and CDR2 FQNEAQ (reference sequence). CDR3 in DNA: TGTGCCAGCAGCCCAGGACTACTCAAAAACATTCAGTACTTC. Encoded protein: CASSPGLLKNIQYF.

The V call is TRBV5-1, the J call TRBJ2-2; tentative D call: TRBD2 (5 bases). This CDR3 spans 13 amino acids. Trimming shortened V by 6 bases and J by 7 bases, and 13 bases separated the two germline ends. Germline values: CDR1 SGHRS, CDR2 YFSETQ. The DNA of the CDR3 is TGCGCCAGCACCCGAGGGCCGGTCGGGGAGCTGTTTTTT. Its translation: CASTRGPVGELFF.

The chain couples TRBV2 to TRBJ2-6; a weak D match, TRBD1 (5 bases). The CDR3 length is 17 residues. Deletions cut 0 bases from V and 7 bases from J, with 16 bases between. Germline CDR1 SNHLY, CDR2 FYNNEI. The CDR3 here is CASSEALRTLGANVLTF. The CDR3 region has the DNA TGTGCCAGCAGTGAAGCGCTTCGGACACTCGGAGCCAACGTCCTGACTTTC. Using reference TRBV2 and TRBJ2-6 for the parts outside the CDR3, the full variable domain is EPEVTQTPSHQVTQMGQEVILRCVPISNHLYFYWYRQILGQKVEFLVSFYNNEISEKSEIFDDQFSVERPDGSNFTLKIRSTKLEDSAMYFCASSEALRTLGANVLTFGAGSRLTVL.

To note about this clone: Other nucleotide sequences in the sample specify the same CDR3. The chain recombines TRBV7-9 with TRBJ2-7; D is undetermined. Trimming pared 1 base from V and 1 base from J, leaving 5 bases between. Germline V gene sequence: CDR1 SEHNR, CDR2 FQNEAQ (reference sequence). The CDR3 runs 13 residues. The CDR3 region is CASSLGPSYEQYF. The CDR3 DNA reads TGTGCCAGCAGCTTAGGTCCATCCTACGAGCAGTACTTC. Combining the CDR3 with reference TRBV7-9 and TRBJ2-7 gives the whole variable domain DTGVSQNPRHKITKRGQNVTFRCDPISEHNRLYWYRQTLGQGPEFLTYFQNEAQLEKSRLLSDRFSAERPKGSFSTLEIQRTEQGDSAMYLCASSLGPSYEQYFGPGTRLTVT.

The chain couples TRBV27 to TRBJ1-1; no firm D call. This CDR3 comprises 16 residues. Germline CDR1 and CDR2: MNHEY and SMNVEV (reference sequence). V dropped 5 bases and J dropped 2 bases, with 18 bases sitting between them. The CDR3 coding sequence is TGTGCCAGCAGTCCCAGTTTATACTCCCTCAACACTGAAGCTTTCTTT. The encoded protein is CASSPSLYSLNTEAFF.

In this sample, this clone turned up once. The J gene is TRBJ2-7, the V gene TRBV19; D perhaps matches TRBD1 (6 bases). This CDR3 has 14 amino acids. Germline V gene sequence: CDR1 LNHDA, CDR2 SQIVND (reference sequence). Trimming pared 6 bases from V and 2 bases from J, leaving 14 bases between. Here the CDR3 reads CASSRGAGAYEQYF. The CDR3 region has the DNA TGTGCCAGTAGCCGAGGGGCAGGGGCCTACGAGCAGTACTTC.

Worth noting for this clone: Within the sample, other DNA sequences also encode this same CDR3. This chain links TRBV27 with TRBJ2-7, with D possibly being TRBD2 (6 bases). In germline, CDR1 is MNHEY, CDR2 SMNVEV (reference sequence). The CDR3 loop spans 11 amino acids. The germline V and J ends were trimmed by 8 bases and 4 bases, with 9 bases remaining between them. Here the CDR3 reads CASSGAYEQYF. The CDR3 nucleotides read TGTGCCAGCTCGGGAGCTTACGAGCAGTACTTC.

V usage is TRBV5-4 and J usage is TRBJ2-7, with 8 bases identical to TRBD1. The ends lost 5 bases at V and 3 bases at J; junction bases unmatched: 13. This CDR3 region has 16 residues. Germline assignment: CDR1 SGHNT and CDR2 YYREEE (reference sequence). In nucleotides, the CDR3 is TGTGCCAGCAGTGAAGTGACAGGGGCCATAGTCTACGAGCAGTACTTC. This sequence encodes CASSEVTGAIVYEQYF. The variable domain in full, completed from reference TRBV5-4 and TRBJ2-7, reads ETGVTQSPTHLIKTRGQQVTLRCSSQSGHNTVSWYQQALGQGPQFIFQYYREEENGRGNFPPRFSGLQFPNYSSELNVNALELDDSALYLCASSEVTGAIVYEQYFGPGTRLTVT.

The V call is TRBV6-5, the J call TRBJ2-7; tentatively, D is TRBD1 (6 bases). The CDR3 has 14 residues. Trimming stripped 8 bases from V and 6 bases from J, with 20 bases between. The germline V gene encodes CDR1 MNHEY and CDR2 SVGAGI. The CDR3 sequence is CASQDRNLPPEQYF. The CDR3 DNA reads TGTGCCAGCCAGGACAGAAACCTGCCCCCCGAGCAGTACTTC.

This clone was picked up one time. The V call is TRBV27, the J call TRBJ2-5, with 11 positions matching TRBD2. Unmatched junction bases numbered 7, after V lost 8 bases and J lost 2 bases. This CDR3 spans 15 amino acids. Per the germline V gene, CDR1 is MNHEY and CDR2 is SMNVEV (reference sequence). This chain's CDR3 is CASARRLAGQETQYF. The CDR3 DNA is TGTGCCAGCGCCCGGAGACTAGCGGGGCAAGAGACCCAGTACTTC.

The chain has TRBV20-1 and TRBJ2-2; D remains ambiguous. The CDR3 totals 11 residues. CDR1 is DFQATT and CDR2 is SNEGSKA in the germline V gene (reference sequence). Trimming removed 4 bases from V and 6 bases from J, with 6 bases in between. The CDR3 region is CSAINAGELFF. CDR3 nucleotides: TGCAGTGCTATAAATGCCGGGGAGCTGTTTTTT.

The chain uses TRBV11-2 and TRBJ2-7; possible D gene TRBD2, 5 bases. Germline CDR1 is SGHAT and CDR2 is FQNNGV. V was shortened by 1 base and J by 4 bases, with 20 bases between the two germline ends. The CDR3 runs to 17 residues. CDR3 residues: CASSLGGPEYEIYEQYF. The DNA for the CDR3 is TGTGCCAGCAGCTTAGGCGGGCCCGAGTACGAGATTTACGAGCAGTACTTC.

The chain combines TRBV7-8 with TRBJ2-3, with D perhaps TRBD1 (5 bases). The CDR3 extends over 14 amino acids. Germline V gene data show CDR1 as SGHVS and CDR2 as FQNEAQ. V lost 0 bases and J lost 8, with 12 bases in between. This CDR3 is CASSLAQGWGTQYF. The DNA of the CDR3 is TGTGCCAGCAGCTTAGCGCAGGGCTGGGGTACGCAGTATTTT. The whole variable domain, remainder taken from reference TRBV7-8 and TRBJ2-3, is GAGVSQSPRYKVAKRGQDVALRCDPISGHVSLFWYQQALGQGPEFLTYFQNEAQLDKSGLPSDRFFAERPEGSVSTLKIQRTQQEDSAVYLCASSLAQGWGTQYFGPGTRLTVL.

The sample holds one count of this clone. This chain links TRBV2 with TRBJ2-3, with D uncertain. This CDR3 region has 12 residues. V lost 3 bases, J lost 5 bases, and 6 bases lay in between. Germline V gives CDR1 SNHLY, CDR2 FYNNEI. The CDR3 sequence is CASSDGLDTQYF. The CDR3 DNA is TGTGCCAGCAGTGATGGGCTAGATACGCAGTATTTT.

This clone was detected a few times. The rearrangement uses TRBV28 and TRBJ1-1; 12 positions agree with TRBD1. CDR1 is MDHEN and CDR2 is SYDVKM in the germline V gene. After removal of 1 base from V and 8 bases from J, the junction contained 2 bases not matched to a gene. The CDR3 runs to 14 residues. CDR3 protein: CASSLYGTGGEAFF. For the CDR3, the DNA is TGTGCCAGCAGTTTATACGGGACAGGGGGCGAAGCTTTCTTT.

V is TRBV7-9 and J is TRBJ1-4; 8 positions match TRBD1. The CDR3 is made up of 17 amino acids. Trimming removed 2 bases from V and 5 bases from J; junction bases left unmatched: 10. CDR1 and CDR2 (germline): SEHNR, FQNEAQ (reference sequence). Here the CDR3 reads CASSLTPGQGANEKLFF. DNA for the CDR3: TGTGCCAGCAGCTTAACGCCCGGACAGGGCGCCAATGAAAAACTGTTTTTT.

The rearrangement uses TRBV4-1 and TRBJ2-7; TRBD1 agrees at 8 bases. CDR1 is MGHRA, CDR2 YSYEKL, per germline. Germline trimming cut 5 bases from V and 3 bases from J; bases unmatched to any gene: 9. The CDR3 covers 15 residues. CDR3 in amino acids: CASSVYRGMFYEQYF. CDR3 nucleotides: TGCGCCAGCAGCGTTTACAGGGGGATGTTCTACGAGCAGTACTTC.

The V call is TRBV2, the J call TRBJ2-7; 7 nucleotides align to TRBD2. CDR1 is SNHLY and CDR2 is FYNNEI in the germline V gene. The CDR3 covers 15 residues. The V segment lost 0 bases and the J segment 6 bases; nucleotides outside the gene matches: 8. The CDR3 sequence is CASSEAGGFLGEQYF. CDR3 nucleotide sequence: TGTGCCAGCAGTGAAGCGGGAGGGTTCTTGGGCGAGCAGTACTTC.

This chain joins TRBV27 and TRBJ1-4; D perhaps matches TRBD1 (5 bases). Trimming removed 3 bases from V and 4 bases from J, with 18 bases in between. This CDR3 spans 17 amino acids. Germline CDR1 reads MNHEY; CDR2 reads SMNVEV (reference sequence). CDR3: CASSFAEPGPINEKLFF. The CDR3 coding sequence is TGTGCCAGCAGTTTCGCGGAACCGGGACCGATTAATGAAAAACTGTTTTTT.